This is a list of T cell receptor beta chains from one sample in a study of T-cell memory formation after mild COVID-19. TCRdb re-called the 5' RACE reads through MiXCR, storing one row per CDR3 protein. The sample shows 300,000 to 350,000 distinct CDR3 sequences, 10% to 15% of them seen only once. Material: PBMCs or a T cell subset sorted from them (not recorded which). These receptors were obtained from a man between 18 and 29 years old who had mild COVID-19 (a few samples of this study predate the infection). Cell type and time point are not known. Both conserved end residues are part of each CDR3. A D gene is named only where the DNA matches it firmly. Some rows have no size entry. The others give once, few or many, or a class for an expanded clone.

CDR3 protein: CASSLVVGGPYEQYF
CDR3 DNA: TGTGCCAGCAGCCTCGTGGTGGGAGGCCCCTACGAGCAGTACTTC
clone size: -
J gene: TRBJ2-7
V gene: TRBV13
D gene: -

CDR3 protein: CASSFNYEQYF
CDR3 DNA: TGTGCCAGCAGTTTTAACTACGAGCAGTACTTC
clone size: -
J gene: TRBJ2-7
V gene: TRBV27
D gene: -

CDR3 protein: CASQTDATEAFF
CDR3 DNA: TGTGCCAGTCAGACGGACGCCACTGAAGCTTTCTTT
clone size: -
J gene: TRBJ1-1
V gene: TRBV18
D gene: -

CDR3 protein: CASSLKGQKQPQHF
CDR3 DNA: TGTGCCAGCAGTTTAAAGGGGCAAAAGCAGCCCCAGCATTTT
clone size: -
J gene: TRBJ1-5
V gene: TRBV12-3/TRBV12-4
D gene: -

CDR3 protein: CACGGWNQPQHF
CDR3 DNA: TGTGCTTGCGGAGGATGGAATCAGCCCCAGCATTTT
clone size: few
J gene: TRBJ1-5
V gene: TRBV6-2/TRBV6-3
D gene: -

CDR3 protein: CASSKGQGVSGANVLTF
CDR3 DNA: TGTGCCAGCAGCAAGGGACAGGGAGTCTCTGGGGCCAACGTCCTGACTTTC
clone size: few
J gene: TRBJ2-6
V gene: TRBV7-3
D gene: TRBD1

CDR3 protein: CASQGQSYEQYF
CDR3 DNA: TGTGCCAGCCAGGGCCAGTCCTACGAGCAGTACTTC
clone size: -
J gene: TRBJ2-7
V gene: TRBV7-9
D gene: -

CDR3 protein: CAISESVGGYGYTF
CDR3 DNA: TGTGCCATCAGTGAGTCGGTGGGGGGCTATGGCTACACCTTC
clone size: few
J gene: TRBJ1-2
V gene: TRBV10-3
D gene: -

CDR3 protein: CASQWSLNTEAFF
CDR3 DNA: TGTGCCAGCCAGTGGAGCTTGAACACTGAAGCTTTCTTT
clone size: -
J gene: TRBJ1-1
V gene: TRBV7-2
D gene: -

CDR3 protein: CSVRPRTSGPPLQETQYF
CDR3 DNA: TGCAGCGTGCGTCCCAGGACTAGCGGGCCTCCTCTCCAAGAGACCCAGTACTTC
clone size: few
J gene: TRBJ2-5
V gene: TRBV29-1
D gene: TRBD2

CDR3 protein: CSAREAGTGPSSYNSPLHF
CDR3 DNA: TGCAGTGCTAGAGAAGCCGGGACAGGACCTAGCTCCTATAATTCACCCCTCCACTTT
clone size: -
J gene: TRBJ1-6
V gene: TRBV20-1
D gene: TRBD1

CDR3 protein: CASTPGPQGNEQFF
CDR3 DNA: TGTGCCAGCACCCCAGGGCCTCAGGGCAATGAGCAGTTCTTC
clone size: -
J gene: TRBJ2-1
V gene: TRBV7-2
D gene: -

CDR3 protein: CASSSRVADGIQYF
CDR3 DNA: TGTGCCAGCAGCTCTCGGGTGGCAGACGGCATTCAGTACTTC
clone size: -
J gene: TRBJ2-4
V gene: TRBV7-6
D gene: -

CDR3 protein: CASSLEAGGWTDTQYF
CDR3 DNA: TGTGCCAGCAGCTTGGAAGCGGGGGGCTGGACTGATACGCAGTATTTT
clone size: many
J gene: TRBJ2-3
V gene: TRBV5-5
D gene: TRBD2

CDR3 protein: CASSWFRVGETQYF
CDR3 DNA: TGTGCCAGCAGCTGGTTCAGGGTTGGAGAGACCCAGTACTTC
clone size: few
J gene: TRBJ2-5
V gene: TRBV7-8
D gene: -

CDR3 protein: CASSFLGEPGYTF
CDR3 DNA: TGTGCCAGCAGTTTTCTTGGGGAACCGGGCTACACCTTC
clone size: few
J gene: TRBJ1-2
V gene: TRBV12-3/TRBV12-4
D gene: -

CDR3 protein: CASSSVDEKLFF
CDR3 DNA: TGTGCCAGCAGTTCCGTTGATGAAAAACTGTTTTTT
clone size: -
J gene: TRBJ1-4
V gene: TRBV12-3/TRBV12-4
D gene: -

CDR3 protein: CASSYSKAGASYEQYF
CDR3 DNA: TGTGCCAGCAGTTACTCGAAAGCGGGGGCCTCCTACGAGCAGTACTTC
clone size: few
J gene: TRBJ2-7
V gene: TRBV6-2/TRBV6-3
D gene: TRBD2

CDR3 protein: CASSQQGHNTEAFF
CDR3 DNA: TGTGCCAGCAGTCAACAGGGGCATAACACTGAAGCTTTCTTT
clone size: many
J gene: TRBJ1-1
V gene: TRBV12-3/TRBV12-4
D gene: TRBD1

CDR3 protein: CASSRDRGQDTQYF
CDR3 DNA: TGTGCCAGCAGTCGGGACAGGGGGCAAGATACGCAGTATTTT
clone size: -
J gene: TRBJ2-3
V gene: TRBV27
D gene: TRBD1

CDR3 protein: CASSAGGASYNEQFF
CDR3 DNA: TGTGCCAGCAGCGCCGGGGGGGCCTCCTACAATGAGCAGTTCTTC
clone size: many
J gene: TRBJ2-1
V gene: TRBV6-6
D gene: TRBD2

CDR3 protein: CASSFGQINQPQHF
CDR3 DNA: TGTGCCAGCAGTTTTGGGCAGATCAATCAGCCCCAGCATTTT
clone size: few
J gene: TRBJ1-5
V gene: TRBV12-3/TRBV12-4
D gene: -